The rows below give T cell receptor beta chains drawn from one sample of a study of blood T cells in healthy people across ages. TCRdb analysed the 5' RACE reads with MiXCR anew, one entry per CDR3 protein. Of some 780,000 distinct CDR3 sequences detected, about 61% appear once; the ten largest clones hold 20% to 30%. The sequencing sample was made of blood. The receptors derive from a man aged 35 to 55 in good health. The CDR3 runs from the conserved cysteine through the conserved F or W. D genes are given only for firm matches. Clone size is shown for a subset of rows, as once, few, many or a class of expanded clone.

v_call	j_call	d_call	clone_size	cdr3_nt	cdr3_aa
TRBV29-1	TRBJ2-3	.	.	TGCAGCGTTGTCAGGTTTTCTTCAGATACGCAGTATTTT	CSVVRFSSDTQYF
TRBV9	TRBJ2-3	.	.	TGTGCCAGCAGCGAGTCTACCGAAACAGATACGCAGTATTTT	CASSESTETDTQYF
TRBV29-1	TRBJ1-2	TRBD1	.	TGCAGCGTTAACAGGGGGCTGGACTATGGCTACACCTTC	CSVNRGLDYGYTF
TRBV20-1	TRBJ2-7	.	.	TGCAGTGCTAGCCCGTCGCCCTACGGCGAGCAGTACTTC	CSASPSPYGEQYF
TRBV2	TRBJ2-2	.	.	TGTGCCAGCAGTTCTGACAGAGCGGGTGGGGAGCTGTTTTTT	CASSSDRAGGELFF
TRBV29-1	TRBJ1-1	.	.	TGCAGCGTTGTAGTCCAGCTCACTGAAGCTTTCTTT	CSVVVQLTEAFF
TRBV10-3	TRBJ2-3	TRBD1	.	TGTGCCATCAGTGTAATATCCGGGACAGGGGGAACAGATACGCAGTATTTT	CAISVISGTGGTDTQYF
TRBV6-1	TRBJ1-1	.	.	TGTGCCAGCTCATCGGAAGGGGGACAAATTCTGAACACTGAAGCTTTCTTT	CASSSEGGQILNTEAFF
TRBV7-3	TRBJ2-1	.	.	TGTGCCAGCAGCTTAATGAGCAGGGAGGTAGCCGAGACCCAGTTCTTC	CASSLMSREVAETQFF
TRBV20-1	TRBJ1-5	.	few	TGCAGTGCTGTTTTGGGAAATCAGCCCCAGCATTTT	CSAVLGNQPQHF
TRBV14	TRBJ2-5	TRBD2	.	TGTGCCAGCAGCCAAGTCCCTAGCGGAAGGGAGACCCAGTACTTC	CASSQVPSGRETQYF
TRBV6-2/TRBV6-3	TRBJ2-3	TRBD2	few	TGTGCCAGCAGTTACGGGGAACTAGCGGGAGGACGGATCACAGATACGCAGTATTTT	CASSYGELAGGRITDTQYF
TRBV28	TRBJ1-6	TRBD1	.	TGTGCCAGCAGTTTGACAGGGGCTTCACCCCTCCACTTT	CASSLTGASPLHF
TRBV6-4	TRBJ1-1	TRBD1	few	TGTGCCAGCAGTGAACACAGGGGTGGTCGAGCTTTCTTT	CASSEHRGGRAFF
TRBV2	TRBJ2-3	TRBD1	.	TGTGCCAACTCGGGACAGGGTGTAGCGGGTTTAGGAGATACGCAGTATTTT	CANSGQGVAGLGDTQYF
TRBV29-1	TRBJ1-2	.	.	TGCAGCGCTCAACCTGCAACCCTCGGGCCGTACACCTTC	CSAQPATLGPYTF
TRBV5-5	TRBJ2-7	TRBD1	few	TGTGCCAGCAGCATCGGGACAGCCTACGAGCAGTACTTC	CASSIGTAYEQYF
TRBV5-1	TRBJ2-2	TRBD1	few	TGCGCCAGCGACAGGGGTCAGACCGGGGAGCTGTTTTTT	CASDRGQTGELFF
TRBV9	TRBJ2-3	TRBD2	.	TGTGCCAGCAGCGCCGAACTAGCGGGCACAGATACGCAGTATTTT	CASSAELAGTDTQYF
TRBV15	TRBJ2-3	TRBD1	.	TGTGCCACCAGCAGAGCCGGGACAGGGGGACTAGATACGCAGTATTTT	CATSRAGTGGLDTQYF
TRBV2	TRBJ1-2	.	.	TGTGCCAGCACCGCCGGCGAGTTCTATGGCTACACCTTC	CASTAGEFYGYTF
TRBV11-2	TRBJ2-5	TRBD1	.	TGTGCCAGCATCCCACACCCTCAAACCGGACAGGGGGCATCGTGGGAGCAGTACTTC	CASIPHPQTGQGASWEQYF
TRBV24-1	TRBJ2-1	TRBD1	once	TGTGCCACCAGTGACCGTTCGACAGGGGGCCGGTATAATGAGCAGTTCTTC	CATSDRSTGGRYNEQFF
TRBV24-1	TRBJ2-3	.	few	TGTGCCACCGCTTCTTTGATAGATACGCAGTATTTT	CATASLIDTQYF
TRBV5-1	TRBJ1-1	TRBD1	.	TGCGCCAGCAGCTCTCCGGGACAGGGAACAGAAGCTTTCTTT	CASSSPGQGTEAFF
TRBV24-1	TRBJ2-7	TRBD2	few	TGTGCCACCAGTGGATTAACTAGCGGGACCTACGAGCAGTACTTC	CATSGLTSGTYEQYF
TRBV6-5	TRBJ2-1	TRBD1	.	TGTGCCAGCAGAAGGGGTGGGACAGGGGTCAATGAGCAGTTCTTC	CASRRGGTGVNEQFF
TRBV15	TRBJ1-1	TRBD1	.	TGTGCCACCAGCAGAGATCCAGGGGGCGCGTTGAACACTGAAGCTTTCTTT	CATSRDPGGALNTEAFF
TRBV9	TRBJ2-7	.	.	TGTGCCAGCAGCGTAGGCGGAATTAGCTCCTACGAGCAGTACTTC	CASSVGGISSYEQYF
TRBV20-1	TRBJ2-1	TRBD2	.	TGCAGTGCTAGATTATGGGAGGGGCAGTTCTTC	CSARLWEGQFF
TRBV7-3	TRBJ1-5	.	.	TGTACCAGCAGCTTAAGGGGCAATCAGCCCCAGCATTTT	CTSSLRGNQPQHF
TRBV29-1	TRBJ1-2	TRBD1	few	TGCAGCGTTGAAAAAGGGGGCGGCTACACCTTC	CSVEKGGGYTF
TRBV29-1	TRBJ2-1	TRBD2	few	TGCAGCGCCCTCGGTGGGACTAGCCGCAATGAGCAGTTCTTC	CSALGGTSRNEQFF
TRBV2	TRBJ2-5	TRBD2	.	TGTGCCAGCAGACAAGCGGGAGAGTTACAAGAGACCCAGTACTTC	CASRQAGELQETQYF
TRBV7-2	TRBJ2-7	TRBD2	.	TGCGCCAGCAGCCAAGTCCTAGCGGGAGAGCGCTACGAGCAGTACTTC	CASSQVLAGERYEQYF
TRBV9	TRBJ2-3	.	.	TGTGCCAGCAGCCCTCAAGAGGGAGGAGTCACAGATACGCAGTATTTT	CASSPQEGGVTDTQYF
TRBV6-5	TRBJ1-1	.	.	TGTGCCAGCAGCCGGGACCTAAACACTGAAGCTTTCTTT	CASSRDLNTEAFF
TRBV3-1	TRBJ2-1	.	.	TGTGCTAGCAGCCGACCTCTTAGTACGCTTGAGCAGTTCTTC	CASSRPLSTLEQFF
TRBV20-1	TRBJ2-1	TRBD2	few	TGCAGTGCTAGGTCGGCCCCCGCGGGGGGGCCTAGGAATGAGCAGTTCTTC	CSARSAPAGGPRNEQFF
TRBV4-3	TRBJ1-1	.	once	TGCGCCAGCAAGACAGGCCTGTCCGGTGAAGCTTTCTTT	CASKTGLSGEAFF
TRBV28	TRBJ2-1	TRBD2	.	TGTGCCAGTCAGACTAGCACGTCCTACAATGAGCAGTTCTTC	CASQTSTSYNEQFF
TRBV25-1	TRBJ2-5	.	.	TGTGCCAGCAGTGAAACGGGTTTGGGGCAGTACTTC	CASSETGLGQYF
TRBV10-3	TRBJ2-1	TRBD2	few	TGTGCCATCGCGGAAGGGACTACCAAGCAGTTCTTC	CAIAEGTTKQFF
TRBV7-2	TRBJ2-5	.	few	TGTGCCAGCAGCTTAGATAGCGGCCGCAATGAGCAGTACTTC	CASSLDSGRNEQYF
TRBV27	TRBJ2-7	TRBD2	.	TGTGCCAGCAGTTCCAGTAGCGGGAGGGCCTTTTACGAGCAGTACTTC	CASSSSSGRAFYEQYF
TRBV27	TRBJ2-3	TRBD2	few	TGTGCCAGCAGTATCACGTCTGGACTAGCGACCCAGTATTTT	CASSITSGLATQYF
TRBV7-2	TRBJ2-5	TRBD1	.	TGTGCCAGCAGCTCATGGACAGGGCGGGAGACCCAGTACTTC	CASSSWTGRETQYF
TRBV9	TRBJ1-6	.	.	TGTGCCAGCAGCGGTTCACCCCTCCACTTT	CASSGSPLHF
TRBV12-3/TRBV12-4	TRBJ2-1	.	few	TGTGCCAGCAGTCTTCACAGGGATGGGGGTAATGAGCAGTTCTTC	CASSLHRDGGNEQFF
TRBV13	TRBJ2-1	.	.	TGTGCCAGCAGCTCAACGGGAGTCCCCTACAATGAGCAGTTCTTC	CASSSTGVPYNEQFF
TRBV10-3	TRBJ2-7	.	.	TGTGCCATCAGTGGATCATTGGATCTTTTCCCCTACGAGCAGTACTTC	CAISGSLDLFPYEQYF
TRBV27	TRBJ2-3	.	few	TGTGCCAGCAGTGTGTATGGCACAGATACGCAGTATTTT	CASSVYGTDTQYF
TRBV6-5	TRBJ1-5	.	.	TGTGCCAGCAGCGCCAAAGGACAGTTTTCGGGACAGCCCCAGCATTTT	CASSAKGQFSGQPQHF
TRBV4-2	TRBJ1-4	.	once	TGTGCCAGCAGCCAATACGTGGCAGGAAGTGAAAAACTGTTTTTT	CASSQYVAGSEKLFF